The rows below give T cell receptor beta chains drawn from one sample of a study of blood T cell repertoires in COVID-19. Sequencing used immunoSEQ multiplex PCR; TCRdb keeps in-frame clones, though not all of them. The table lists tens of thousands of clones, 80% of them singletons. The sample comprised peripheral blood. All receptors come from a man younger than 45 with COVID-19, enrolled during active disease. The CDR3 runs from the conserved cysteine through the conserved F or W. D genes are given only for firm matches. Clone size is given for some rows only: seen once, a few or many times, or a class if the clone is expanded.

TGTGCCAGCAGCTTGGGACAGAAGTACACTGAAGCTTTCTTT,CASSLGQKYTEAFF,.,.,TRBJ1-1,TRBV5-5
TGTGCCAGCAGTGAAGACAGGAACTCTGGAAACACCATATATTTT,CASSEDRNSGNTIYF,few,.,TRBJ1-3,TRBV6-1
TGTGCCAGCAGCCTCGGGACATCCCTAATCACAGATACGCAGTATTTT,CASSLGTSLITDTQYF,few,.,TRBJ2-3,TRBV5-6
TGTGCCAGCACCTCCTGGGGGCCCCACAATCAGCCCCAGCATTTT,CASTSWGPHNQPQHF,.,.,TRBJ1-5,TRBV6-5
TGTGCCAGCAGTTACTCTTCCGGGAGGTCTGAGCAGTTCTTC,CASSYSSGRSEQFF,.,TRBD2,TRBJ2-1,TRBV6-2/TRBV6-3
TGTGCCAGCAGTTGGGGCGGGAACACTGAAGCTTTCTTT,CASSWGGNTEAFF,.,.,TRBJ1-1,TRBV5-4
TGTGCCAGCAGCTTGGCAGGGTTGGACAATGAGCAGTTCTTC,CASSLAGLDNEQFF,.,.,TRBJ2-1,TRBV7-9
TGCGCCAGCAGCCAAGGGGAGACTAGCCTACTTGGGGATACGCAGTATTTT,CASSQGETSLLGDTQYF,.,TRBD2,TRBJ2-3,TRBV4-3
TGTGCCACCAGTGATCGGACTGCCCCCCTGTCCCAGCAGTACTTC,CATSDRTAPLSQQYF,.,.,TRBJ2-7,TRBV24-1
TGTGCCACCGGCAGGCGGAGGGCCAGCTACGAGCAGTACTTC,CATGRRRASYEQYF,medium-sized,.,TRBJ2-7,TRBV6-5
TGCGCCAGCAGCGAAGAAGGACAGCTCTCTGGAAACACCATATATTTT,CASSEEGQLSGNTIYF,.,.,TRBJ1-3,TRBV5-1
TGTGCCAGCAGCCCGGGGACTCTTCTCTCACCCCTCCACTTT,CASSPGTLLSPLHF,.,.,TRBJ1-6,TRBV27
TGTGCCAGCAGTTTAGGGAGGAATGAGCAGTTCTTC,CASSLGRNEQFF,large,.,TRBJ2-1,TRBV28
TGTGCCAGCAGCCTAAATGACCGGGACACGGGACAGTATTTT,CASSLNDRDTGQYF,.,.,TRBJ2-3,TRBV6-6
TGTGCCAGCAGTTTAACTAGGGATCCCTACGAGCAGTACTTC,CASSLTRDPYEQYF,.,.,TRBJ2-7,TRBV2
TGTGCCAGCAGCCAAGAGGAGCTGGACACCGGGGAGCTGTTTTTT,CASSQEELDTGELFF,.,.,TRBJ2-2,TRBV7-9